This section outlines one TCR beta chain sequence together with its context. The V end lost 0 bases, the J end lost 2 bases, and 10 bases lay between the germline ends. The CDR3 loop spans 15 amino acids. Germline-derived CDR1 and CDR2 are SGDLS and YYNGEE. This sample is drawn from a study of intratumoral heterogeneity in liver cancer. Assay: immunoSEQ multiplex PCR; the TCRdb copy retains only in-frame clones and omits some. In the table there are some 21,000 clones, about two thirds of which are singletons. The source is a woman between 65 and 79 years old with hepatocellular carcinoma. The gene calls are TRBV9 and TRBJ2-3, with D tentatively TRBD2 (6 bases). The sequenced sample was tumor-adjacent normal tissue, obtained before any cancer treatment. CDR3 sequence reads: CASSVAGGYTDTQYF. Here the CDR3 DNA reads TGTGCCAGCAGCGTAGCTGGGGGGTACACAGATACGCAGTATTTT.